A selection of T cell receptor beta chains follows, all from one sample in a study of cytomegalovirus exposure and HLA in healthy donors. Sequencing was performed with immunoSEQ multiplex PCR; in TCRdb, only in-frame clones are kept and a portion is missing. The sample lists roughly 120,000 clones, roughly four fifths seen once, with more than 1.5% in the top ten. The specimen was PBMCs. The receptors originated from a man aged 45-65 years in good health and CMV-seronegative. CDR3s include the opening cysteine and the closing phenylalanine or tryptophan. D genes are given only for firm matches. Only part of the rows carry a size: once, few, many, or a class if the clone is expanded.

d_gene,v_gene,j_gene,abundance,CDR3aa,CDR3nt
NA,TRBV2,TRBJ1-5,NA,CASSEEQGQPQHF,TGTGCCAGCAGTGAGGAACAGGGCCAGCCCCAGCATTTT
NA,TRBV9,TRBJ2-1,once,CASSLGLRSELGEQFF,TGTGCCAGCAGTCTGGGACTCCGATCGGAGTTGGGTGAGCAGTTCTTC
NA,TRBV20-1,TRBJ1-1,NA,CSAHAVVGAFF,TGCAGTGCCCACGCCGTCGTCGGAGCTTTCTTT
TRBD1,TRBV25-1,TRBJ2-1,NA,CASKGPGQGLLF,TGTGCCAGCAAAGGACCGGGACAGGGTCTGCTCTTC
TRBD1,TRBV5-1,TRBJ2-3,NA,CASSLSSGTDAQYF,TGCGCCAGCAGCTTATCTTCCGGGACAGACGCGCAGTATTTT
TRBD2,TRBV2,TRBJ2-5,NA,CASRGLAGAQETQYF,TGTGCCAGCAGAGGACTAGCGGGGGCTCAAGAGACCCAGTACTTC
TRBD1,TRBV18,TRBJ1-2,NA,CASSPGTGARGYTF,TGTGCCAGCTCACCCGGGACAGGGGCTCGTGGCTACACCTTC
TRBD2,TRBV19,TRBJ2-7,NA,CASSIDTSGDSYEQYF,TGTGCCAGTAGTATAGATACTAGCGGGGACTCCTACGAGCAGTACTTC
TRBD1,TRBV29-1,TRBJ1-2,few,CSVELTQGGYGYTF,TGCAGCGTTGAACTAACACAGGGGGGCTATGGCTACACCTTC
TRBD1,TRBV5-1,TRBJ2-5,NA,CASSSTGDQETQYF,TGCGCCAGCAGCTCGACAGGGGACCAAGAGACCCAGTACTTC
TRBD1,TRBV28,TRBJ1-1,few,CASSQQGGNLCEAFF,TGTGCCAGCAGTCAACAGGGGGGTAATCTATGTGAAGCTTTCTTT